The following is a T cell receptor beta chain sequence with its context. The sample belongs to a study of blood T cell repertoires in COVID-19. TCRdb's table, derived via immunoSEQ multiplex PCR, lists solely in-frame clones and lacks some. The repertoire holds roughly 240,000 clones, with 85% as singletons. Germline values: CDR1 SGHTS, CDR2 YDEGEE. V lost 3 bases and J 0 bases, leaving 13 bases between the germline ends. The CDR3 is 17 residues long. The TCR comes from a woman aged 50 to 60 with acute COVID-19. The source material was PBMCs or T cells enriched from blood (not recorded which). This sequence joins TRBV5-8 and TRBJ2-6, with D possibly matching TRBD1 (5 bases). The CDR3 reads CASSSVTVTSGANVLTF. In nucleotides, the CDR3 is TGTGCCAGCAGCTCCGTGACAGTCACCTCTGGGGCCAACGTCCTGACTTTC.